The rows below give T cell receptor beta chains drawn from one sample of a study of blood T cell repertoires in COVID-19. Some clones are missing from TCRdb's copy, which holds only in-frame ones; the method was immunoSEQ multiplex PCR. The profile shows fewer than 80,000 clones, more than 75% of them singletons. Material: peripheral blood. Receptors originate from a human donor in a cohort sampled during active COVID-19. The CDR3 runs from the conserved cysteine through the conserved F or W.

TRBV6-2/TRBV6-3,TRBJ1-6,CASSPGTHNSPLHF
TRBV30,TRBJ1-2,CAWSTGAGYTF
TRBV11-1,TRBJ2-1,CASTHSGDEQFF
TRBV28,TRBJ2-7,CASSQTPTGPPYEQYF
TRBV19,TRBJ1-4,CASSIRRGNEKLFF
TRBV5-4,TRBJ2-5,CASSFGRGLMETQYF
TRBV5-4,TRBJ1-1,CASSPKDSPNTEAFF
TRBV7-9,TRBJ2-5,CASSLALASGVQYQEIQYF
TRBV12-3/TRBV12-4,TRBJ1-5,CASNPQGDQPQHF
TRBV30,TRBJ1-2,CAWTRTGGAGGGYTF
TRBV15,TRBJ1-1,CATSRTGWTEAFF
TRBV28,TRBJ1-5,CASSDRGKQPQHF
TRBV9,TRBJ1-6,CASSEAPNSPLHF
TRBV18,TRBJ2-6,CASSPPGLTGANVLTF
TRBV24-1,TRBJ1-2,CATSETGGNYGYTF
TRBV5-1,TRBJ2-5,CASSLEQGRWETQYF
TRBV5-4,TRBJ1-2,CASSPSLDYGYTF
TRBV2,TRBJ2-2,CASRFSGGSTGELFF
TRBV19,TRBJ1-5,CASSIAPGANQPQHF
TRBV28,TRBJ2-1,CASSLRQGANEQFF
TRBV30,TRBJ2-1,CAWSAVYEQFF
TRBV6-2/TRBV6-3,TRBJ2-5,CASSLEQSQETQYF
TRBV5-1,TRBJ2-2,CASGWDRANTGELFF
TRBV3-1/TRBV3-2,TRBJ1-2,CASSQTRGPLNYGYTF
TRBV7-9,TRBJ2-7,CASSLVAGDEQYF
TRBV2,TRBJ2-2,CASSDRRPPNTGELFF